This is a list of T cell receptor beta chains from one sample in a study of T cell responses to AZD1222 COVID-19 vaccine. Method: immunoSEQ multiplex PCR; TCRdb's copy keeps in-frame clones and lacks some. The repertoire holds 100,000 to 120,000 clones, with nearly 90% as singletons. The sample here was peripheral blood, taken on day 0 of AZD1222 vaccination. These receptors all come from an adult in good health. Each CDR3 is given with its conserved first and last residue. The D gene is left open where the match is weak. Size is stated for part of the rows, as once, few or many counts, or as a class when the clone is expanded.

clone size: few
V gene: TRBV7-2
D gene: TRBD1
J gene: TRBJ1-1
CDR3 DNA: TGTGCCAGCAGCGCCCAGGGGGGGCTGAACACTGAAGCTTTCTTT
CDR3 protein: CASSAQGGLNTEAFF

clone size: .
V gene: TRBV20-1
D gene: .
J gene: TRBJ1-3
CDR3 DNA: TGCAGTGCTTCCCGGGACGTTACCTATTTT
CDR3 protein: CSASRDVTYF

clone size: once
V gene: TRBV12-3/TRBV12-4
D gene: .
J gene: TRBJ2-5
CDR3 DNA: TGTGCCAGCAGTTTTATCGGTGAGACCCAGTACTTC
CDR3 protein: CASSFIGETQYF

clone size: .
V gene: TRBV6-5
D gene: .
J gene: TRBJ2-3
CDR3 DNA: TGTGCCAGCGGGTTGACCGGGACAGATACGCAGTATTTT
CDR3 protein: CASGLTGTDTQYF

clone size: .
V gene: TRBV7-9
D gene: TRBD1
J gene: TRBJ2-7
CDR3 DNA: TGTGCCAGCAGCTTAGAAACCGACGGGACACGCAGGGGGACCTACGAGCAGTACTTC
CDR3 protein: CASSLETDGTRRGTYEQYF

clone size: .
V gene: TRBV7-3
D gene: TRBD1
J gene: TRBJ2-2
CDR3 DNA: TGTGCCAGCAGCACCCGACAGGGGATGGTGGCCGGGGAGCTGTTTTTT
CDR3 protein: CASSTRQGMVAGELFF

clone size: .
V gene: TRBV27
D gene: .
J gene: TRBJ2-7
CDR3 DNA: TGTGCCAGCGCAATGGGCGGACCGTTGTACGAGCAGTACTTC
CDR3 protein: CASAMGGPLYEQYF

clone size: .
V gene: TRBV2
D gene: .
J gene: TRBJ2-5
CDR3 DNA: TGTGCCAGCACCGTCGGACCCCAAGAGACCCAGTACTTC
CDR3 protein: CASTVGPQETQYF

clone size: .
V gene: TRBV3-1/TRBV3-2
D gene: TRBD2
J gene: TRBJ2-2
CDR3 DNA: TGTGCCAGCAGCCAAGATGGAACGACTAGCGGAAACACCGGGGAGCTGTTTTTT
CDR3 protein: CASSQDGTTSGNTGELFF

clone size: .
V gene: TRBV19
D gene: TRBD2
J gene: TRBJ2-3
CDR3 DNA: TGTGCCAGTCAGACTAGCGGGCGGGCAGATACGCAGTATTTT
CDR3 protein: CASQTSGRADTQYF

clone size: .
V gene: TRBV10-1
D gene: TRBD2
J gene: TRBJ2-1
CDR3 DNA: TGCGCCAGCACCCACTCCCCCAGGACTAGCGGGGGCTCCTCCTACAATGAGCAGTTCTTC
CDR3 protein: CASTHSPRTSGGSSYNEQFF

clone size: .
V gene: TRBV5-1
D gene: .
J gene: TRBJ1-6
CDR3 DNA: TGCGCCAGCAGCTTGGCAGGTCAGGGTCGCTCCTATAATTCACCCCTCCACTTT
CDR3 protein: CASSLAGQGRSYNSPLHF

clone size: .
V gene: TRBV7-9
D gene: .
J gene: TRBJ2-1
CDR3 DNA: TGTGCCAGCAGCTTAGTTGCGAGGAGCTCCTACAATGAGCAGTTCTTC
CDR3 protein: CASSLVARSSYNEQFF

clone size: .
V gene: TRBV2
D gene: .
J gene: TRBJ1-1
CDR3 DNA: TGTGCCAGCAGTGGGAGTGGAAGTGGAAACCTTGAAGCTTTCTTT
CDR3 protein: CASSGSGSGNLEAFF

clone size: .
V gene: TRBV19
D gene: .
J gene: TRBJ2-7
CDR3 DNA: TGTGCCAGTAGTATCTCGCCCTCCCCGGGGTTTGAGCAGTACTTC
CDR3 protein: CASSISPSPGFEQYF

clone size: .
V gene: TRBV7-2
D gene: .
J gene: TRBJ1-1
CDR3 DNA: TGTGCCAGCCTGACGGATCTGAACACTGAAGCTTTCTTT
CDR3 protein: CASLTDLNTEAFF

clone size: .
V gene: TRBV5-3
D gene: TRBD1
J gene: TRBJ1-5
CDR3 DNA: TGTGCCAGAAGCTTGAGGGGGCGAGATAGCCAGCATTTT
CDR3 protein: CARSLRGRDSQHF

clone size: .
V gene: TRBV19
D gene: .
J gene: TRBJ1-3
CDR3 DNA: TGTGCCAGTAGTGTGGACAGCAACGCGGGAAACACCATATATTTT
CDR3 protein: CASSVDSNAGNTIYF

clone size: .
V gene: TRBV28
D gene: TRBD1
J gene: TRBJ1-5
CDR3 DNA: TGTGCCAGCAGAAAGACAGGGGTAAGCAATCAGCCCCAGCATTTT
CDR3 protein: CASRKTGVSNQPQHF

clone size: .
V gene: TRBV4-3
D gene: .
J gene: TRBJ2-1
CDR3 DNA: TGCGCCAGCAGCCAAGAATTGTGGAATGAGCAGTTCTTC
CDR3 protein: CASSQELWNEQFF

clone size: .
V gene: TRBV14
D gene: TRBD1
J gene: TRBJ1-1
CDR3 DNA: TGTGCCAGCAGCCTAGGGGGCAACACTGAAGCTTTCTTT
CDR3 protein: CASSLGGNTEAFF

clone size: .
V gene: TRBV28
D gene: TRBD2
J gene: TRBJ2-1
CDR3 DNA: TGTGCCAGCAGTGGGACTAGCGGTCACAATGAGCAGTTCTTC
CDR3 protein: CASSGTSGHNEQFF

clone size: .
V gene: TRBV20-1
D gene: .
J gene: TRBJ1-5
CDR3 DNA: TGCAGTGCTAGTTATAATAGCAATCAGCCCCAGCATTTT
CDR3 protein: CSASYNSNQPQHF

clone size: .
V gene: TRBV5-1
D gene: .
J gene: TRBJ1-3
CDR3 DNA: TGCGCCAGCAGCTTACCCGGAAACACCATATATTTT
CDR3 protein: CASSLPGNTIYF

clone size: .
V gene: TRBV10-3
D gene: TRBD2
J gene: TRBJ2-3
CDR3 DNA: TGTGCCATCAGTAGCGGGGAAGCGGGAGATACGCAGTATTTT
CDR3 protein: CAISSGEAGDTQYF

clone size: .
V gene: TRBV28
D gene: .
J gene: TRBJ1-4
CDR3 DNA: TGTGCCAGCAGGCAAGGTGGGGGAGCTAATGAAAAACTGTTTTTT
CDR3 protein: CASRQGGGANEKLFF

clone size: .
V gene: TRBV19
D gene: .
J gene: TRBJ1-2
CDR3 DNA: TGTGCCAGTACCGCGGGACTAAATTATGGCTACACCTTC
CDR3 protein: CASTAGLNYGYTF

clone size: few
V gene: TRBV28
D gene: .
J gene: TRBJ1-5
CDR3 DNA: TGTGCCAGCAGACCCGAGCGTCCCAGGGGACGGGGTCAGCCCCAGCATTTT
CDR3 protein: CASRPERPRGRGQPQHF

clone size: .
V gene: TRBV5-4
D gene: TRBD1
J gene: TRBJ1-1
CDR3 DNA: TGTGCCAGCAGCACTGTACAGGGGAAGAACACTGAAGCTTTCTTT
CDR3 protein: CASSTVQGKNTEAFF

clone size: .
V gene: TRBV9
D gene: TRBD1
J gene: TRBJ1-4
CDR3 DNA: TGTGCCAGCAGCGTAGTAGGGGGCGCAAATGAAAAACTGTTTTTT
CDR3 protein: CASSVVGGANEKLFF

clone size: few
V gene: TRBV4-1
D gene: TRBD1
J gene: TRBJ1-5
CDR3 DNA: TGCGCCAGCAGCCAGTACCCTCCCCGGGACAGGGGAAGCAATCAGCCCCAGCATTTT
CDR3 protein: CASSQYPPRDRGSNQPQHF

clone size: .
V gene: TRBV4-3
D gene: TRBD1
J gene: TRBJ1-2
CDR3 DNA: TGCGCCAGCAGCCAGGGACAGGGTGGCTACACCTTC
CDR3 protein: CASSQGQGGYTF

clone size: once
V gene: TRBV10-2
D gene: TRBD2
J gene: TRBJ2-1
CDR3 DNA: TGCGCCAGCAGCCACACTAGGGACCCGCGGGGGAATGAGCAGTTCTTC
CDR3 protein: CASSHTRDPRGNEQFF

clone size: few
V gene: TRBV18
D gene: TRBD1
J gene: TRBJ2-7
CDR3 DNA: TGTGCCAGTTCGGCGGGACAGGAGATAGGTGAGCAGTACTTC
CDR3 protein: CASSAGQEIGEQYF

clone size: .
V gene: TRBV28
D gene: .
J gene: TRBJ2-7
CDR3 DNA: TGTGCCAGCAGACCTCATGGACGGGGCGAGCAGTACTTC
CDR3 protein: CASRPHGRGEQYF

clone size: .
V gene: TRBV6-5
D gene: TRBD1
J gene: TRBJ1-2
CDR3 DNA: TGTGCCAGCAGGTCGACAGGGAGCTATGGCTACACCTTC
CDR3 protein: CASRSTGSYGYTF

clone size: .
V gene: TRBV15
D gene: .
J gene: TRBJ1-1
CDR3 DNA: TGTGCCACCAGCAGAGATGCATTACAGGACACTGAAGCTTTCTTT
CDR3 protein: CATSRDALQDTEAFF

clone size: once
V gene: TRBV18
D gene: .
J gene: TRBJ1-1
CDR3 DNA: TGTGCCAGCTCACCCTTCTTGGAATACACTGAAGCTTTCTTT
CDR3 protein: CASSPFLEYTEAFF

clone size: .
V gene: TRBV2
D gene: TRBD1
J gene: TRBJ2-3
CDR3 DNA: TGTGCCAGCAGTGAAGGGACAGGGGGTCCAAGCACAGATACGCAGTATTTT
CDR3 protein: CASSEGTGGPSTDTQYF

clone size: .
V gene: TRBV29-1
D gene: .
J gene: TRBJ2-3
CDR3 DNA: TGCAGCAACCTCCGGGCTCTGACAGATACGCAGTATTTT
CDR3 protein: CSNLRALTDTQYF

clone size: .
V gene: TRBV5-3
D gene: .
J gene: TRBJ1-1
CDR3 DNA: TGTGCCAGAAGCAGTGCTTGCACTGAAGCTTTCTTT
CDR3 protein: CARSSACTEAFF

clone size: .
V gene: TRBV5-1
D gene: TRBD1
J gene: TRBJ2-5
CDR3 DNA: TGCGCCAGCAGCAAAGGGACAGGACAGAGTTCCCAAGAGACCCAGTACTTC
CDR3 protein: CASSKGTGQSSQETQYF

clone size: once
V gene: TRBV28
D gene: .
J gene: TRBJ1-2
CDR3 DNA: TGTGCCAGCAGTCCTGTATCGGGGGCGCAGGATGGCTACACCTTC
CDR3 protein: CASSPVSGAQDGYTF

clone size: .
V gene: TRBV5-1
D gene: .
J gene: TRBJ1-1
CDR3 DNA: TGCGCCAGCAGCGTAGAGGGTTCCACTGAAGCTTTCTTT
CDR3 protein: CASSVEGSTEAFF

clone size: .
V gene: TRBV19
D gene: TRBD2
J gene: TRBJ2-1
CDR3 DNA: TGTGCCAGTAGCCCGATAGGGAGGGATGAGCAGTTCTTC
CDR3 protein: CASSPIGRDEQFF